The rows below give T cell receptor beta chains drawn from one sample of a study of T cells in Graves' hyperthyroidism and ophthalmopathy. From the multiplex PCR reads, TCRdb called clonotypes with MiXCR, one entry per CDR3 protein. This table has around 300,000 distinct CDR3 sequences, 13% appearing once. Sequencing input: blood. All receptors come from a woman aged 25 to 39 with Graves' hyperthyroidism that later progressed to Graves' ophthalmopathy. Both conserved end residues are part of each CDR3. Each record gives: J gene, V gene, clone size, CDR3 protein. Clone size is stated in some rows and not others, as once, few, many or a class when expanded.

TRBJ1-2 TRBV10-3 many CAISEGGNGYTF
TRBJ2-7 TRBV6-2/TRBV6-3 many CASSYRIGTGEFPSAPPTYEQYF
TRBJ1-5 TRBV6-1 many CASSGDSPRNQPQHF
TRBJ1-6 TRBV9 few CASSAMGTNSPLHF
TRBJ2-7 TRBV4-3 few CASSRAGGASYEQYF
TRBJ2-7 TRBV12-3/TRBV12-4 many CASSLAGWGGNSYEQYF
TRBJ2-3 TRBV5-4 few CASSLRVGQAGSGSADTQYF
TRBJ2-3 TRBV24-1 many CATSDTTGGITDTQYF
TRBJ2-4 TRBV15 NA CATSGQTGAYQGAKNIQYF
TRBJ2-7 TRBV6-1 few CASSPFLEDYEQYF
TRBJ2-3 TRBV6-1 many CASSSQDTDTQYF
TRBJ1-2 TRBV29-1 NA CSVEDMEGGDGYTF
TRBJ2-1 TRBV10-3 NA CAISESSGSNDEQFF
TRBJ2-3 TRBV28 many CACGGVISTDTQYF
TRBJ2-7 TRBV7-8 many CASRTSPLAYEQYF
TRBJ2-7 TRBV6-6 many CASSYYPGTDSYEQYF
TRBJ2-4 TRBV7-9 many CASSPRRDIQYF
TRBJ2-3 TRBV6-2/TRBV6-3 many CASSSRLAALTDTQYF
TRBJ2-1 TRBV6-1 many CASSPGLAGGPLYNEQFF
TRBJ2-4 TRBV20-1 many CSASLRGRSENIQYF
TRBJ2-5 TRBV5-8 many CASSWGGGIKTQYF
TRBJ2-2 TRBV24-1 NA CATAPGQGLGGELFF
TRBJ2-3 TRBV27 many CASSFGPYTDTQYF
TRBJ1-2 TRBV18 many CASSPPFQPGDHYGYTF
TRBJ2-5 TRBV6-1 NA CASSDSFQETQYF
TRBJ2-5 TRBV9 many CASSVAGARMETQYF
TRBJ2-1 TRBV10-3 few CAISESTGLGEQFF
TRBJ2-1 TRBV6-9 few CASSSGRRTNEQFF
TRBJ2-1 TRBV20-1 many CSAGKLAGVNEQFF
TRBJ2-7 TRBV6-1 many CASRTGTGTYEQYF
TRBJ2-7 TRBV28 many CASGLAGRTYEQYF